The rows below give T cell receptor beta chains drawn from one sample of a study of blood T cell repertoires in COVID-19. Produced via immunoSEQ multiplex PCR; TCRdb's table is partial and in-frame only. The table lists around 200,000 clones, around four fifths of them singletons. The sequencing sample was made of peripheral blood. Every receptor here comes from a woman older than 75 with active or convalescent COVID-19. Both conserved end residues are part of each CDR3. The order of the fields is D gene, V gene, J gene, clone size, CDR3 length, CDR3 protein, CDR3 DNA. D genes are given only for firm matches. The listing skips clone size in some rows; elsewhere it reads once, few, many or a size class.

d_gene: .; v_gene: TRBV5-6; j_gene: TRBJ1-4; abundance: .; len: 14; CDR3aa: CASSSAYRSEKLFF; CDR3nt: TGTGCCAGCAGCTCCGCTTACAGAAGTGAAAAACTGTTTTTT
d_gene: TRBD1; v_gene: TRBV5-1; j_gene: TRBJ1-1; abundance: .; len: 16; CDR3aa: CASSGGGAGVPTEAFF; CDR3nt: TGCGCCAGCAGCGGAGGGGGCGCGGGTGTGCCCACTGAAGCTTTCTTT
d_gene: TRBD1; v_gene: TRBV7-9; j_gene: TRBJ1-6; abundance: .; len: 16; CDR3aa: CASSLVSGTGSSPLHF; CDR3nt: TGTGCCAGCAGCTTAGTTTCTGGGACAGGGTCCTCACCCCTCCACTTT
d_gene: .; v_gene: TRBV6-5; j_gene: TRBJ2-4; abundance: .; len: 10; CDR3aa: CASNRDIQYF; CDR3nt: TGTGCCAGCAACCGGGACATTCAGTACTTC
d_gene: TRBD1; v_gene: TRBV19; j_gene: TRBJ2-6; abundance: few; len: 14; CDR3aa: CASRDRGGANVLTF; CDR3nt: TGTGCCAGTAGGGACAGGGGTGGGGCCAACGTCCTGACTTTC
d_gene: .; v_gene: TRBV7-8; j_gene: TRBJ2-7; abundance: .; len: 14; CDR3aa: CASSTRRGSYEQYF; CDR3nt: TGTGCCAGCAGCACAAGGCGGGGCTCCTACGAGCAGTACTTC
d_gene: .; v_gene: TRBV6-5; j_gene: TRBJ1-1; abundance: .; len: 15; CDR3aa: CASSYNRLMNTEAFF; CDR3nt: TGTGCCAGCAGTTACAACAGGCTTATGAACACTGAAGCTTTCTTT
d_gene: TRBD2; v_gene: TRBV3-1/TRBV3-2; j_gene: TRBJ2-3; abundance: .; len: 17; CDR3aa: CASSRRTGGGATDTQYF; CDR3nt: TGTGCCAGCAGCCGGCGAACGGGCGGGGGGGCAACAGATACGCAGTATTTT
d_gene: .; v_gene: TRBV19; j_gene: TRBJ2-5; abundance: once; len: 17; CDR3aa: CASSKGRQSGFQETQYF; CDR3nt: TGTGCCAGTAGTAAGGGCAGGCAAAGCGGGTTCCAAGAGACCCAGTACTTC
d_gene: TRBD2; v_gene: TRBV28; j_gene: TRBJ2-3; abundance: .; len: 18; CDR3aa: CASSLLEELAGGRDTQYF; CDR3nt: TGTGCCAGCAGTTTATTAGAAGAACTAGCGGGGGGGCGGGATACGCAGTATTTT
d_gene: .; v_gene: TRBV5-1; j_gene: TRBJ2-6; abundance: .; len: 16; CDR3aa: CASSVAGRSGANVLTF; CDR3nt: TGCGCCAGCAGCGTAGCAGGGAGGTCTGGGGCCAACGTCCTGACTTTC
d_gene: .; v_gene: TRBV7-9; j_gene: TRBJ1-1; abundance: .; len: 10; CDR3aa: CASSFGEAFF; CDR3nt: TGTGCCAGCAGCTTCGGTGAAGCTTTCTTT
d_gene: TRBD2; v_gene: TRBV19; j_gene: TRBJ2-3; abundance: .; len: 17; CDR3aa: CASSILAGGPGTDTQYF; CDR3nt: TGTGCCAGTAGTATCCTCGCGGGGGGGCCGGGCACAGATACGCAGTATTTT
d_gene: TRBD2; v_gene: TRBV5-6; j_gene: TRBJ2-1; abundance: .; len: 15; CDR3aa: CASSLVTSGGDEQFF; CDR3nt: TGTGCCAGCAGCTTGGTAACTAGCGGGGGGGATGAGCAGTTCTTC
d_gene: .; v_gene: TRBV19; j_gene: TRBJ2-1; abundance: few; len: 15; CDR3aa: CASTPYPSSYNEQFF; CDR3nt: TGTGCCAGTACTCCCTACCCGAGCTCCTACAATGAGCAGTTCTTC
d_gene: .; v_gene: TRBV12-3/TRBV12-4; j_gene: TRBJ2-2; abundance: .; len: 13; CDR3aa: CASSLGGPGELFF; CDR3nt: TGTGCCAGCAGTTTGGGGGGGCCCGGGGAGCTGTTTTTT
d_gene: .; v_gene: TRBV9; j_gene: TRBJ2-3; abundance: .; len: 15; CDR3aa: CASSISGVSTDTQYF; CDR3nt: TGTGCCAGCAGCATCTCCGGGGTTAGCACAGATACGCAGTATTTT